A single T cell receptor beta chain is shown here with its context. This sample was taken from a study of blood T cell repertoires in COVID-19. CDR1 MDHEN and CDR2 SYDVKM come from the germline V gene. The CDR3 is 19 residues long. The J segment lost 1 base and the V segment lost 2 bases, leaving 13 bases of the junction unmatched. Original processing notes: Amplified reference gene primers provided the basis for estimating nucleated cell counts. Produced via immunoSEQ multiplex PCR; TCRdb's table is partial and in-frame only. V and J calls and clone size come straight from that table; D and trimming were deduced from the DNA. The sample records roughly 160,000 clones, approximately 83% being singletons.

This sequence joins TRBV28 and TRBJ1-1, with 10 bases lining up with TRBD1. The TCR was taken from a man in his 70s with active or convalescent COVID-19. Sequenced: peripheral blood. CDR3 nucleotide sequence: TGTGCCAGCAGTTTAGCCGGGACAGGGGCCTCGGGGCGGAACACTGAAGCTTTCTTT. It is translated as CASSLAGTGASGRNTEAFF.